This T cell receptor beta chain was recovered during a study of shared clonotypes between healthy human individuals. This CDR3 spans 15 amino acids. Deletions cut 6 bases from V and 0 bases from J, with 9 bases between. The germline V gene has CDR1 LNHDA and CDR2 SQIVND (reference sequence). Study-wide points: Larger richness was generally estimated for naive than memory subsets. Incomplete sequencing of sorted subsets was indicated by rarefaction despite large depth.

Investigators spread the genomic DNA of each subset evenly over several immunoSEQ plates. Using immunoSEQ multiplex PCR, the repertoire was profiled, and TCRdb retains in-frame clones only, with some absent. The sample includes around 1.4 million clones, 98% to 99% of them seen just once. In regard to this clone: Its antigen remains unknown.

The J gene is TRBJ2-6, the V gene TRBV19; D gene uncertain. This receptor was obtained from a man aged 25 to 45 in good health. Sequencing was performed on naive CD4+ T cells sorted from blood. The subset: CD45RA+ positively selected. CDR3 coding DNA: TGTGCCAGTAGGCAAACAGCCTCTGGGGCCAACGTCCTGACTTTC. It specifies CASRQTASGANVLTF.